The 2 T cell receptor beta chains given below trace back to one sample, sequenced in a study of cytomegalovirus exposure and HLA in healthy donors (TCRdb year 2017). Receptor amplification or capture employed the immunoSEQ multiplex PCR assay. For the multiplex PCR, a mixture combining 60 forward primers for TCR Vbeta segments and 13 reverse primers for TCR Jbeta segments was used. As stored in TCRdb, this immuneACCESS dataset retains in-frame rearrangements with V and J assigned. A fraction of the clones does not appear; measured against another copy, unresolved V genes explain less than half of the discrepancy, and the remainder lacks a known reason. Present in this sample are around 170,000 clones, roughly 80% of which were seen just once. Together, the top ten hold approximately 6.3% of the sample. Material: PBMCs. These TCRs come from a man in his forties or fifties in good health and CMV-seropositive.

The rearrangement joins TRBV7-8 to TRBJ2-4; D possibly corresponds to TRBD2 (6 bases). In germline, CDR1 is SGHVS, CDR2 FQNEAQ. This CDR3 has 17 residues. V lost 1 base and J lost 3, with 16 bases in between. CDR3 nucleotide sequence: TGTGCCAGCAGCTTAGTCCGCGCCGCCGGGGGCAAAAACATTCAGTACTTC. Its protein product is CASSLVRAAGGKNIQYF.

The rearrangement joins TRBV13 to TRBJ2-3, with D possibly TRBD2 on 6 matching bases. The CDR3 runs 22 residues. Germline lookup yields CDR1 PRHDT and CDR2 FYEKMQ (reference sequence). The V and J ends lost 1 base and 0 bases respectively, with 29 bases between them. The CDR3 DNA follows: TGTGCCAGCAGCTTAGAACCGAAGGCGGGGTCCCATATTTGGGGGAGCACAGATACGCAGTATTTT. Translating it yields CASSLEPKAGSHIWGSTDTQYF. The full variable domain, with the rest looked up from reference TRBV13 and TRBJ2-3, is AAGVIQSPRHLIKEKRETATLKCYPIPRHDTVYWYQQGPGQDPQFLISFYEKMQSDKGSIPDRFSAQQFSDYHSELNMSSLELGDSALYFCASSLEPKAGSHIWGSTDTQYFGPGTRLTVL.